This TCR beta chain is drawn from a study of naive CD8 T cells in extremely preterm neonates. Overall study findings and caveats: Relative to older groups, preterm infants had shorter, less trimmed CDR3s with fewer N additions.

A note on this clone: Its cognate antigen is unknown.

CDR3 size: 12 residues. CDR1 and CDR2 from the germline V gene are LNHDA and SQIVND (reference sequence). V shed 7 bases and J shed 0 bases, with 1 base lying between them. Extremely preterm births at roughly 22-27 weeks of gestation supplied the samples. Sorted cells: live naive CD8+ T cells, CD45RA+CCR7+, Annexin V-negative. Sequencing was performed with immunoSEQ multiplex PCR; in TCRdb, only in-frame clones are kept and a portion is missing. The top ten clones hold 0.7% to 1% of a sample with more than 20,000 clones, 88% of them seen once. Material for sequencing was naive CD8+ T cells from cord blood. This sequence was found in a boy who was born preterm. The chain is built from TRBV19 and TRBJ2-6; D not certain. CDR3 in DNA: TGTGCCAGTAACTCTGGGGCCAACGTCCTGACTTTC. This encodes CASNSGANVLTF.